This TCR beta chain was observed in a study of blood T cell repertoires in COVID-19. Study information: Donors in the United States, Italy and Spain gave samples during acute or convalescent COVID-19. From T cells, B-cell-depleted T cells, or PBMCs came the material, which was cDNA or gDNA.

Original methodology: By means of reference gene primer amplification, nucleated cell counts were estimated. The method was immunoSEQ multiplex PCR; TCRdb's version includes in-frame clones alone and lacks a portion of them. V, J and clone size are those of that table, while D and trimming were read from the DNA. Counted here are just over 650,000 clones, approximately 90% occurring once; the ten biggest clones make up roughly 0.25%. Trimming cost V 3 bases and J 6 bases; bases outside gene matches: 9. The CDR3 is 15 amino acids. Germline-derived CDR1 and CDR2 are PRHDT and FYEKMQ (reference sequence).

Sequences were obtained from peripheral blood. This TCR was sampled from a woman aged 18-29 years with acute or convalescent COVID-19. V gene TRBV13 combines with J gene TRBJ2-3, with TRBD2 identical over 7 bases. The CDR3: CASSFPTSLGDTQYF. The CDR3 DNA reads as TGTGCCAGCAGCTTCCCGACTAGCCTCGGGGATACGCAGTATTTT. Variable domain in full (rest from reference TRBV13 and TRBJ2-3): AAGVIQSPRHLIKEKRETATLKCYPIPRHDTVYWYQQGPGQDPQFLISFYEKMQSDKGSIPDRFSAQQFSDYHSELNMSSLELGDSALYFCASSFPTSLGDTQYFGPGTRLTVL.